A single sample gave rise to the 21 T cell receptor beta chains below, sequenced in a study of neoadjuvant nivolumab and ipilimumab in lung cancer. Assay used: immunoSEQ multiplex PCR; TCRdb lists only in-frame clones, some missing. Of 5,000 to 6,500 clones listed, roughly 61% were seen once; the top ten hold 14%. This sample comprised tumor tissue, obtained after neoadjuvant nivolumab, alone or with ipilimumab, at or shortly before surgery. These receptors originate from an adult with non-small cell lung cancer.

CDR3 residues: CASSFNLGGRNTEAFF. In nucleotides, the CDR3 is TGTGCCAGCAGCTTTAACTTGGGGGGGCGGAACACTGAAGCTTTCTTT. This chain joins TRBV5-4 and TRBJ1-1, with D possibly being TRBD1 (6 bases). CDR1 SGHNT and CDR2 YYREEE come from the germline V gene (reference sequence). Between the trimmed V and J ends, which lost 2 bases and 1 base, there was a span of 15 bases. CDR3 length: 16 amino acids.

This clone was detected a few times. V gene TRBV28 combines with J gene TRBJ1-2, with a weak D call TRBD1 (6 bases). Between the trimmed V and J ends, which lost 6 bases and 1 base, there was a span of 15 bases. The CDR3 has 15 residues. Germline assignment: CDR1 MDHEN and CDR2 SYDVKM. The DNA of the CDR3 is TGTGCCAGCAGCAAAACCGCAGGGGTTAACTATGGCTACACCTTC. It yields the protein CASSKTAGVNYGYTF.

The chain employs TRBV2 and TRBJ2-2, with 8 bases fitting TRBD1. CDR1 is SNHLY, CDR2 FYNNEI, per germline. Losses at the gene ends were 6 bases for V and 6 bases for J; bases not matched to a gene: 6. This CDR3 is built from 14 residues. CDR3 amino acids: CASSPRQGPGELFF. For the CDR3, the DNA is TGTGCCAGCAGCCCCCGACAGGGGCCCGGGGAGCTGTTTTTT.

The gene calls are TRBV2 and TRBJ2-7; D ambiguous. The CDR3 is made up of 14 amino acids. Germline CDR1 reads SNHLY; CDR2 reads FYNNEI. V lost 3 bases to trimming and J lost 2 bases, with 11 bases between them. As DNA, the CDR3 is TGTGCCAGCAGTGATGGCAGGAGTCCCTACGAGCAGTACTTC. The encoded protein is CASSDGRSPYEQYF.

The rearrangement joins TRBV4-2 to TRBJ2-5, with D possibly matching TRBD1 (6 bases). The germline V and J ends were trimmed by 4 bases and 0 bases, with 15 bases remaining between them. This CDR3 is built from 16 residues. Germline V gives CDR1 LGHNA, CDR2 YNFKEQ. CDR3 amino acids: CASSLTYDRYQETQYF. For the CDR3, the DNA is TGTGCCAGCAGCCTCACATATGACAGGTACCAAGAGACCCAGTACTTC.

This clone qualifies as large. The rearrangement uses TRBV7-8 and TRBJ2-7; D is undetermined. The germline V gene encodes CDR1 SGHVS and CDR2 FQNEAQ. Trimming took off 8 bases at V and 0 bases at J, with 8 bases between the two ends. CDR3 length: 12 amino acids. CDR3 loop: CASGWSSYEQYF. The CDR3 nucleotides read TGTGCCAGCGGTTGGAGCTCCTACGAGCAGTACTTC.

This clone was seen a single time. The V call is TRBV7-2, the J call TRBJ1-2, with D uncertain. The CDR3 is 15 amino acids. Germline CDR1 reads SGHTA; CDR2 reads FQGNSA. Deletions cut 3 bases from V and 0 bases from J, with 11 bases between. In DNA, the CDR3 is TGTGCCAGCAGCTTGGGATATACTTCTAACTATGGCTACACCTTC. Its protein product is CASSLGYTSNYGYTF. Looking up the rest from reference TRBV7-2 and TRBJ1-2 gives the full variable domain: GAGVSQSPSNKVTEKGKDVELRCDPISGHTALYWYRQSLGQGLEFLIYFQGNSAPDKSGLPSDRFSAERTGGSVSTLTIQRTQQEDSAVYLCASSLGYTSNYGYTFGSGTRLTVV.

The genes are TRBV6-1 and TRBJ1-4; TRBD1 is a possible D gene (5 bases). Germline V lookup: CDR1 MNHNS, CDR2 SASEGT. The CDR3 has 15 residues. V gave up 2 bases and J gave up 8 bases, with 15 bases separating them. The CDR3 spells CASSELGAQGEKLFF. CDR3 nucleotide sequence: TGTGCCAGCAGTGAACTTGGGGCTCAGGGAGAAAAACTGTTTTTT.

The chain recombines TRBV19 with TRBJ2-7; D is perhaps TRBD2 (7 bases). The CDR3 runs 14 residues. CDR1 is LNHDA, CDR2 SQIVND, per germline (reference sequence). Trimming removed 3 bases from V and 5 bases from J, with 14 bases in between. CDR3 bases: TGTGCCAGTAGTATGGGAGGGGGTGTCAACGAGCAGTACTTC. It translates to CASSMGGGVNEQYF.

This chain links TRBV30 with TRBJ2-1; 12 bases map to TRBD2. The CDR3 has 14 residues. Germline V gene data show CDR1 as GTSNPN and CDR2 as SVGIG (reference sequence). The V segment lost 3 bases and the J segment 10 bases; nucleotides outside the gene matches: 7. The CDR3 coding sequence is TGTGCCTGGAGCGCGGGAACTAGCGGGAGGGAGCAGTTCTTC. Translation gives CAWSAGTSGREQFF.

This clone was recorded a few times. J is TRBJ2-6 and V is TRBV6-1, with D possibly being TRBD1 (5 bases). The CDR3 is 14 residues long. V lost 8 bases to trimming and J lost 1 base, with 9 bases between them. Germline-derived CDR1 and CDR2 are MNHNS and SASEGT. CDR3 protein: CASLQGSGANVLTF. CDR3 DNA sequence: TGTGCCAGCCTCCAGGGTTCTGGGGCCAACGTCCTGACTTTC.

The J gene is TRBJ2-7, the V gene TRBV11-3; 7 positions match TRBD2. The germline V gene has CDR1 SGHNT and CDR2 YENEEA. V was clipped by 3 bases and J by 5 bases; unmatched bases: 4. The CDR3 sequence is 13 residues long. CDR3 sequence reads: CASSLGGSDEQYF. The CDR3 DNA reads TGTGCCAGCAGCTTGGGGGGGTCGGACGAGCAGTACTTC. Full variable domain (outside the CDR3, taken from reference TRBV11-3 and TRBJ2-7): EAGVVQSPRYKIIEKKQPVAFWCNPISGHNTLYWYLQNLGQGPELLIRYENEEAVDDSQLPKDRFSAERLKGVDSTLKIQPAELGDSAVYLCASSLGGSDEQYFGPGTRLTVT.

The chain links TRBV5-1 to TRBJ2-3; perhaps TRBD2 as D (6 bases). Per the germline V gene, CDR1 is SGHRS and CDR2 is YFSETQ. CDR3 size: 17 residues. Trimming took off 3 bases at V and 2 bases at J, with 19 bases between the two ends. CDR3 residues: CASSWGGGSMNTDTQYF. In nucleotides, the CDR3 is TGCGCCAGCAGCTGGGGAGGCGGGTCAATGAACACAGATACGCAGTATTTT. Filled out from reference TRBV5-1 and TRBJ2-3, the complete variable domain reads KAGVTQTPRYLIKTRGQQVTLSCSPISGHRSVSWYQQTPGQGLQFLFEYFSETQRNKGNFPGRFSGRQFSNSRSEMNVSTLELGDSALYLCASSWGGGSMNTDTQYFGPGTRLTVL.

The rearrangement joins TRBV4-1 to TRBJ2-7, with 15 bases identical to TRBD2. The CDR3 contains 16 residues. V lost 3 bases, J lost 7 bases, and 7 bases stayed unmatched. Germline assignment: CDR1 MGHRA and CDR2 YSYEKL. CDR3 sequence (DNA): TGCGCCAGCAGCCAGGATGCCGGGACTAGCGGGAGGGAGCAGTACTTC. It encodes CASSQDAGTSGREQYF.

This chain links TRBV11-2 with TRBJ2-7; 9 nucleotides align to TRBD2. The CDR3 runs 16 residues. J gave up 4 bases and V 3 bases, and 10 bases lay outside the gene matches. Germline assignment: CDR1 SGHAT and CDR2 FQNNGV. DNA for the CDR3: TGTGCCAGCAGCTTTGGTTTGAGCGGGAGGTGGTACGAGCAGTACTTC. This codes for CASSFGLSGRWYEQYF. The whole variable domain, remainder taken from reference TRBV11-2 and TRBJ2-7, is EAGVAQSPRYKIIEKRQSVAFWCNPISGHATLYWYQQILGQGPKLLIQFQNNGVVDDSQLPKDRFSAERLKGVDSTLKIQPAKLEDSAVYLCASSFGLSGRWYEQYFGPGTRLTVT.

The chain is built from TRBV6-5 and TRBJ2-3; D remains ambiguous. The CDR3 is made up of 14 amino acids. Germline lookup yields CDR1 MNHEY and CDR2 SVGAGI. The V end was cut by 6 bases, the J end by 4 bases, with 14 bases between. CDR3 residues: CASSPNGRADTQYF. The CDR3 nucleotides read TGTGCCAGCAGCCCCAACGGCCGGGCAGATACGCAGTATTTT.

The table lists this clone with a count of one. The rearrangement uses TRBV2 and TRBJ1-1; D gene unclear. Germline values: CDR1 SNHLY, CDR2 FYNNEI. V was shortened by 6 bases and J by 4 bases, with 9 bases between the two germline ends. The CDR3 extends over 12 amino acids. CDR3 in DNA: TGTGCCAGCAGGGGGAGGTCCACTGAAGCTTTCTTT. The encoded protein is CASRGRSTEAFF. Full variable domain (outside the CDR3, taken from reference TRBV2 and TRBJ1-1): EPEVTQTPSHQVTQMGQEVILRCVPISNHLYFYWYRQILGQKVEFLVSFYNNEISEKSEIFDDQFSVERPDGSNFTLKIRSTKLEDSAMYFCASRGRSTEAFFGQGTRLTVV.

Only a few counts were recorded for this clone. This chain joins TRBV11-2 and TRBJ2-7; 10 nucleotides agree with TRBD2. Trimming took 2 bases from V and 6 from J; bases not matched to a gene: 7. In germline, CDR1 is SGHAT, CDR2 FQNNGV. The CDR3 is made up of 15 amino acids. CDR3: CASSLKASGSPEQYF. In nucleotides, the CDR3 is TGTGCCAGCAGCTTAAAGGCTAGCGGGAGTCCCGAGCAGTACTTC.

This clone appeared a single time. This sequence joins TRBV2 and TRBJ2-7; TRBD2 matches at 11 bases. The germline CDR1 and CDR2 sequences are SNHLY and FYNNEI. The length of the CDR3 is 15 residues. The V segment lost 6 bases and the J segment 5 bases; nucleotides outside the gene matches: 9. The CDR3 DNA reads TGTGCCAGCAGCCCACTAGCGGGAGCTGGGGACGAGCAGTACTTC. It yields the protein CASSPLAGAGDEQYF.

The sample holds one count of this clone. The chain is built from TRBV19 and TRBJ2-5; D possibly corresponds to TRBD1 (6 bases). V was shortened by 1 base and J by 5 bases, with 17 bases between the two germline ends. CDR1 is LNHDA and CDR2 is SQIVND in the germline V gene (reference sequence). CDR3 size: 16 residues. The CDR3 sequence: CASSIVQGAGLETQYF. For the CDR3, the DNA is TGTGCCAGTAGTATAGTACAGGGCGCAGGTTTGGAGACCCAGTACTTC.

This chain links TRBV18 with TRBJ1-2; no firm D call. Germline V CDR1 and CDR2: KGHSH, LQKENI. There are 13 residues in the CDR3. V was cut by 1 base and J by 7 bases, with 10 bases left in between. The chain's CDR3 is CASSPRTSPGYTF. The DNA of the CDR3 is TGTGCCAGCTCACCACGTACGTCACCTGGCTACACCTTC.